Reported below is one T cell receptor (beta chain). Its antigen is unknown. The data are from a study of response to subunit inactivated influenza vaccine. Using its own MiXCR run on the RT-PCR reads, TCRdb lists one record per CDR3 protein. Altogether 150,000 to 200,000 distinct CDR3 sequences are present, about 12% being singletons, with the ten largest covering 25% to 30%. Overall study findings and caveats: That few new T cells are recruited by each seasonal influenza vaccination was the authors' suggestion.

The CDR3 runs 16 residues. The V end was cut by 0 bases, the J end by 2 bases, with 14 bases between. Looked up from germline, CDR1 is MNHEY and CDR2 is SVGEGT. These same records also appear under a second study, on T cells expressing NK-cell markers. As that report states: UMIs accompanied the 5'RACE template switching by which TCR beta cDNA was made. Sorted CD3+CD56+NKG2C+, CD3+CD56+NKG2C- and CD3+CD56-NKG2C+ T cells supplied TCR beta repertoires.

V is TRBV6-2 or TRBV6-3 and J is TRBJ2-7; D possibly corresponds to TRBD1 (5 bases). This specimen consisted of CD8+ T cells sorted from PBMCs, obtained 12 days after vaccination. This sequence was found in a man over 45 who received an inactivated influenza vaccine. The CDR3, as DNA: TGTGCCAGCAGTTACTCTAGGAACAGGCCCACCTACGAGCAGTACTTC. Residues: CASSYSRNRPTYEQYF.